This record covers a single TCR beta chain. The target antigen is unknown. Time point defined: newly diagnosed, previously untreated cHL patient sample. Peripheral samples used as comparators were newly diagnosed, untreated classical Hodgkin lymphoma PBMCs. J gave up 6 bases and V 5 bases, and 3 bases lay outside the gene matches. The CDR3 extends over 15 amino acids. Germline V gives CDR1 LNHDA, CDR2 SQIVND (reference sequence). This sample is drawn from a study of PD-1 blockade in classical Hodgkin lymphoma. Findings of the study overall: Causes of the repertoire differences remain undefined, possibly disease activity or prior therapy. Healthy donors reportedly exceeded newly diagnosed patients in baseline TCR diversity.

Profiled with immunoSEQ multiplex PCR; TCRdb holds only in-frame clones, not every one. Of about 20,000 clones in the sample, 90% were seen once. The chain couples TRBV19 to TRBJ2-3, with 15 bases aligning to TRBD2. The specimen sequenced was peripheral blood mononuclear cells (PBMCs). This TCR was sampled from a human donor with classical Hodgkin lymphoma. The CDR3 bases are TGTGCCAGTAGTGGACTAGCGGGAGGGCCGGATACGCAGTATTTT. It specifies CASSGLAGGPDTQYF.